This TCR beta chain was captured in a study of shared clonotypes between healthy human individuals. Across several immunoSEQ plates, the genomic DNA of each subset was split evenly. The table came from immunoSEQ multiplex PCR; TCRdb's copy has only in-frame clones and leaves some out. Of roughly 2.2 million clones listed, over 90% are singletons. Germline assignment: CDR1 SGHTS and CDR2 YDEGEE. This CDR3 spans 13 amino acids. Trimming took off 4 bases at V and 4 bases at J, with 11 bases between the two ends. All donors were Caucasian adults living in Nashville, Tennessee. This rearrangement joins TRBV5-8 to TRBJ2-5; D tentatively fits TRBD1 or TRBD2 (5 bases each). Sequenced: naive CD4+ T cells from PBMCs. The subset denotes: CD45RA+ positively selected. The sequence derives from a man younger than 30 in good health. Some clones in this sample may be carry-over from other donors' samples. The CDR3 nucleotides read TGTGCCAGCAGCGCGAATGGGGGAGAGACCCAGTACTTC. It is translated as CASSANGGETQYF.